A single sample gave rise to the 21 T cell receptor beta chains below, sequenced in a study of control samples from healthy donors and cancer patients. Data came from immunoSEQ multiplex PCR; TCRdb stores just in-frame clones and leaves some out. The sample gives tens of thousands of clones, almost 85% of which show up once; 6.5% to 7% is in the top ten. The sequencing input was PBMCs. The origin of the receptors is a woman aged 55-70 years with head and neck cancer.

The chain recombines TRBV6-6 with TRBJ2-7; D is unclear. The CDR3 has 11 amino acids. Germline V gene data show CDR1 as MNHNY and CDR2 as SVGAGI (reference sequence). V was clipped by 4 bases and J by 7 bases, with 8 bases between them. The CDR3 here is CASSLEREQYF. CDR3 DNA sequence: TGTGCCAGCAGTTTAGAACGGGAGCAGTACTTC.

The chain couples TRBV4-1 to TRBJ1-1; TRBD1 is a possible D gene (5 bases). The germline V gene encodes CDR1 MGHRA and CDR2 YSYEKL. The V and J ends lost 0 bases and 2 bases respectively, with 13 bases between them. The CDR3 has 16 amino acids. The CDR3 loop is CASSQDLVGRNTEAFF. The CDR3 DNA sequence: TGCGCCAGCAGCCAAGATCTGGTGGGGCGCAACACTGAAGCTTTCTTT.

The rearrangement joins TRBV9 to TRBJ2-1; maybe TRBD1 (6 bases). The CDR3 runs to 16 residues. CDR1 SGDLS and CDR2 YYNGEE come from the germline V gene. Trimming left V 1 base short and J 2 bases short, with 13 bases between. CDR3 coding DNA: TGTGCCAGCAGCGTACTTACAGGGAATGCCTACAATGAGCAGTTCTTC. Translation gives CASSVLTGNAYNEQFF.

The chain's CDR3 is CATSNAMVSGGNTIYF. In DNA form, the CDR3 reads TGTGCCACCAGCAACGCGATGGTGTCGGGTGGAAACACCATATATTTT. This chain links TRBV15 with TRBJ1-3; no clear D. Germline V CDR1 and CDR2: LNHNV, YYDKDF (reference sequence). The germline V and J ends were trimmed by 4 bases and 3 bases, with 16 bases remaining between them. The CDR3 length is 16 residues.

V usage is TRBV30 and J usage is TRBJ2-3, with 13 bases aligning to TRBD2. Germline V CDR1 and CDR2: GTSNPN, SVGIG (reference sequence). The CDR3 consists of 16 residues. The V segment lost 3 bases and the J segment 2 bases; nucleotides outside the gene matches: 5. DNA for the CDR3: TGTGCCTGGAGACTAGCGGGAGGGCCGAACACAGATACGCAGTATTTT. Its translation: CAWRLAGGPNTDTQYF.

The chain carries TRBV6-5 and TRBJ2-3; 8 nucleotides agree with TRBD1. The germline V gene has CDR1 MNHEY and CDR2 SVGAGI. After removal of 6 bases from V and 0 bases from J, the junction contained 2 bases not matched to a gene. There are 14 residues in the CDR3. The CDR3 nucleotides read TGTGCCAGCAGGGACAGGGATAGCACAGATACGCAGTATTTT. It is translated as CASRDRDSTDTQYF.

The J gene is TRBJ2-3, the V gene TRBV15, with unresolved D. The CDR3 is made up of 13 amino acids. Trimming took off 0 bases at V and 4 bases at J, with 5 bases between the two ends. CDR1 and CDR2 (germline): LNHNV, YYDKDF (reference sequence). Written as DNA, the CDR3 is TGTGCCACCAGCAGAGATCTGGCAGATACGCAGTATTTT. Its translation is CATSRDLADTQYF.

This clone appeared a single time. This chain links TRBV7-3 with TRBJ1-4; D unclear. Looked up from germline, CDR1 is SGHTA and CDR2 is FQGTGA. The germline V and J ends were trimmed by 0 bases and 10 bases, with 3 bases remaining between them. The CDR3 consists of 11 residues. The CDR3 is CASSLTGKLFF. The CDR3 DNA follows: TGTGCCAGCAGCTTAACGGGAAAACTGTTTTTT. The whole variable domain, filled in from reference TRBV7-3 and TRBJ1-4, reads GAGVSQTPSNKVTEKGKYVELRCDPISGHTALYWYRQSLGQGPEFLIYFQGTGAADDSGLPNDRFFAVRPEGSVSTLKIQRTERGDSAVYLCASSLTGKLFFGSGTQLSVL.

V and J are TRBV5-1 and TRBJ1-6; D unresolved. This CDR3 region has 16 residues. Germline loops: CDR1 SGHRS, CDR2 YFSETQ. V was shortened by 2 bases and J by 0 bases, with 9 bases between the two germline ends. This CDR3 reads CASSFGQSSYNSPLHF. The DNA of the CDR3 is TGCGCCAGCAGCTTTGGGCAGAGCTCCTATAATTCACCCCTCCACTTT.

The chain employs TRBV4-2 and TRBJ1-6; D remains ambiguous. This CDR3 has 14 residues. V was pared by 2 bases and J by 7 bases, with 9 bases between. The germline gives CDR1 LGHNA, CDR2 YNFKEQ. The CDR3 reads CASSQLGGNSPLHF. CDR3 DNA sequence: TGTGCCAGCAGCCAACTGGGAGGCAATTCACCCCTCCACTTT.

J is TRBJ1-1 and V is TRBV12-3 or TRBV12-4; D call uncertain. V lost 5 bases and J lost 4, with 5 bases in between. The CDR3 contains 11 residues. CDR3: CASSIGTEAFF. The CDR3 DNA reads TGTGCCAGCAGTATCGGCACTGAAGCTTTCTTT.

This clone has only a few counts. The chain has TRBV11-2 and TRBJ2-5; D tentatively fits TRBD1 or TRBD2 (5 bases each). V lost 3 bases to trimming and J lost 7 bases, with 9 bases between them. The CDR3 runs 12 residues. Germline-derived CDR1 and CDR2 are SGHAT and FQNNGV. This CDR3 reads CASSFDGGTQYF. The CDR3 DNA follows: TGTGCCAGCAGCTTTGATGGGGGGACCCAGTACTTC.

This chain connects TRBV2 to TRBJ1-1, with D maybe TRBD1 (5 bases). The V end was cut by 7 bases, the J end by 0 bases, with 9 bases between. Germline assignment: CDR1 SNHLY and CDR2 FYNNEI. There are 13 residues in the CDR3. For the CDR3, the DNA is TGTGCCAGCACGACAGAGATGAACACTGAAGCTTTCTTT. Encoded protein: CASTTEMNTEAFF.

The rearrangement links TRBV4-1 to TRBJ2-4, with no clear D. The CDR3 totals 15 residues. CDR1 is MGHRA and CDR2 is YSYEKL in the germline V gene. Trimming left V 1 base short and J 0 bases short, with 7 bases between. DNA for the CDR3: TGCGCCAGCAGCCAAGCCTTCGTAGCCAAAAACATTCAGTACTTC. Its translation is CASSQAFVAKNIQYF.

The CDR3 nucleotides are TGTGCCAGCAGCTGGCCTGGACAGGCCAATGGAAACACCATATATTTT. This sequence encodes CASSWPGQANGNTIYF. The chain has TRBV11-3 and TRBJ1-3; 7 bases line up with TRBD1. CDR1 SGHNT and CDR2 YENEEA come from the germline V gene. The J segment lost 3 bases and the V segment lost 4 bases, leaving 9 bases of the junction unmatched. This CDR3 comprises 16 residues.

This chain's CDR3 is CSVGTGSNQYYEQYF. The CDR3, as DNA: TGCAGCGTTGGGACAGGGAGCAACCAGTACTACGAGCAGTACTTC. The chain has TRBV29-1 and TRBJ2-7, with TRBD1 matching over 8 bases. CDR1 SQVTM and CDR2 ANQGSEA come from the germline V gene. After removal of 4 bases from V and 3 bases from J, the junction contained 11 bases not matched to a gene. The CDR3 length is 15 residues.

This rearrangement joins TRBV2 to TRBJ1-5, with D perhaps matching TRBD1 (5 bases). This CDR3 comprises 13 residues. Trimming stripped 1 base from V and 9 bases from J, with 10 bases between. Germline V CDR1 and CDR2: SNHLY, FYNNEI. The CDR3 sequence is CASSEEGFRPQHF. The CDR3 DNA sequence: TGTGCCAGCAGTGAAGAGGGGTTTCGGCCCCAGCATTTT.

In the case of this clone: In this CDR3 the conserved last residue, phenylalanine or tryptophan, is missing, so a read error is likely. It is unclear where the CDR3 begins or ends on the DNA, so no DNA is shown, and the CDR3 is as TCRdb lists it. The rearrangement uses TRBV6-5 and TRBJ1-2; no check of the table's D call, TRBD1, against the DNA was made. A total of 12 residues make up the CDR3, ends included. CDR1 is MNHEY and CDR2 is SVGAGI in the germline V gene. The CDR3 is CASRPQGQGLFL.

The rearrangement links TRBV4-1 to TRBJ1-6, with 9 nucleotides matching TRBD1. The junction had 4 bases not matched to a gene; V was cut back by 1 base and J by 9 bases. This CDR3 region has 15 residues. The germline V gene has CDR1 MGHRA and CDR2 YSYEKL. As DNA, the CDR3 is TGCGCCAGCAGCCAAGGGACAGGGGAAAGTTCACCCCTCCACTTT. Translated: CASSQGTGESSPLHF.

The J gene is TRBJ2-2, the V gene TRBV4-2, with 7 bases identical to TRBD2. The CDR3 is made up of 15 amino acids. The V gene's germline CDR1 is LGHNA and CDR2 YNFKEQ. The trim removed 1 base at V and 7 bases at J, leaving 6 bases unmatched. CDR3 in amino acids: CASSQGEGAVGELFF. For the CDR3, the DNA is TGTGCCAGCAGCCAAGGGGAGGGCGCCGTCGGGGAGCTGTTTTTT.

V usage is TRBV5-4 and J usage is TRBJ1-2; 7 bases align to TRBD1. Trimming cost V 4 bases and J 8 bases; bases outside gene matches: 8. This CDR3 is built from 13 residues. The germline V gene encodes CDR1 SGHNT and CDR2 YYREEE (reference sequence). Written as DNA, the CDR3 is TGTGCCAGCAGCCAGGGACAGCTCGCAGGCTACACCTTC. Its translation is CASSQGQLAGYTF.